The 17 T cell receptor beta chains listed next were all sequenced from one sample in a study of cytomegalovirus exposure and HLA in healthy donors. Primers: 60 Vbeta forward and 13 Jbeta reverse. Sequenced by immunoSEQ multiplex PCR; TCRdb stores in-frame clones only, minus some. Counted here are fewer than 150,000 clones, roughly 80% occurring once; the ten biggest clones make up 1.2%. The source material was PBMCs. Source of these receptors: a female donor in good health and CMV-seronegative.

The gene calls are TRBV27 and TRBJ1-5, with D possibly being TRBD1 (5 bases). The CDR3 covers 15 residues. The germline CDR1 and CDR2 sequences are MNHEY and SMNVEV (reference sequence). Trimming stripped 3 bases from V and 2 bases from J, with 11 bases between. The CDR3 protein is CASSFRGGGNQPQHF. The DNA for the CDR3 is TGTGCCAGCAGTTTTAGGGGTGGAGGCAATCAGCCCCAGCATTTT.

This clone was recorded only once. The chain recombines TRBV5-1 with TRBJ1-5; D is possibly TRBD1 (6 bases). Germline V gene lookup returns CDR1 SGHRS and CDR2 YFSETQ. V dropped 2 bases and J dropped 4 bases, with 16 bases sitting between them. CDR3 length: 16 residues. CDR3 DNA: TGCGCCAGCAGCTTCGAACCGGGACATTTAAATCAGCCCCAGCATTTT. The encoded protein is CASSFEPGHLNQPQHF.

This chain connects TRBV6-6 to TRBJ2-3; D gene uncertain. The germline V and J ends were trimmed by 3 bases and 2 bases, with 9 bases remaining between them. The CDR3 is 14 residues long. Germline V lookup: CDR1 MNHNY, CDR2 SVGAGI (reference sequence). In nucleotides, the CDR3 is TGTGCCAGCAGTTATGGTCCACACACAGATACGCAGTATTTT. Translated, it gives CASSYGPHTDTQYF.

With respect to this clone: The junction departs from the called germline gene at one end, perhaps through a read error. The chain recombines TRBV5-1 with TRBJ2-6, with a tentative D call TRBD1 (6 bases). The CDR3 is 17 residues long. Germline V gives CDR1 SGHRS, CDR2 YFSETQ. DNA for the CDR3: TGCGTCAGCAGCTTGACAGGAATCAGTTCTGGGGCCAACGTCCTGACTTTC. This gives the protein CVSSLTGISSGANVLTF.

V gene TRBV6-4 combines with J gene TRBJ2-1; TRBD1 aligns across 10 bases. V shed 7 bases, J shed 8 bases, and the junction held 2 bases outside the gene matches. CDR3 length: 12 residues. CDR1 and CDR2 (germline): MRHNA, SNTAGT. The CDR3 loop reads CASKGQGDEQFF. CDR3 coding DNA: TGTGCCAGCAAAGGACAGGGGGATGAGCAGTTCTTC.

CDR3 sequence: CASSFTAPLINTEAFF. In nucleotides, the CDR3 is TGTGCCAGCAGCTTCACAGCCCCTTTAATTAACACTGAAGCTTTCTTT. The chain has TRBV5-4 and TRBJ1-1; D not resolved. CDR1 SGHNT and CDR2 YYREEE come from the germline V gene (reference sequence). V lost 2 bases and J 2 bases, leaving 16 bases between the germline ends. The CDR3 spans 16 residues.

The chain employs TRBV28 and TRBJ2-7; D call uncertain. Per germline, CDR1 MDHEN and CDR2 SYDVKM. Deletions cut 4 bases from V and 4 bases from J, with 5 bases between. This CDR3 is built from 11 residues. The DNA of the CDR3 is TGTGCCAGCAGTTCTTCTTACGAGCAGTACTTC. Its translation is CASSSSYEQYF. Variable domain in full (rest from reference TRBV28 and TRBJ2-7): DVKVTQSSRYLVKRTGEKVFLECVQDMDHENMFWYRQDPGLGLRLIYFSYDVKMKEKGDIPEGYSVSREKKERFSLILESASTNQTSMYLCASSSSYEQYFGPGTRLTVT.

V is TRBV10-2 and J is TRBJ1-3; tentatively, D is TRBD1 (6 bases). Germline V lookup: CDR1 WSHSY, CDR2 SAAADI. V was shortened by 6 bases and J by 0 bases, with 12 bases between the two germline ends. This CDR3 is 15 amino acids long. The DNA for the CDR3 is TGCGCCAGCAGCCCGGGACACCGCTCTGGAAACACCATATATTTT. Encoded protein: CASSPGHRSGNTIYF.

A few counts support this clone. The chain employs TRBV6-6 and TRBJ1-1; 8 nucleotides agree with TRBD1. The V and J ends lost 6 bases and 3 bases, in that order; junction bases with no gene match: 12. Per germline, CDR1 MNHNY and CDR2 SVGAGI (reference sequence). This CDR3 has 16 amino acids. In DNA, the CDR3 is TGTGCCAGCAGAGAGCGACAGGGGCTCGCGGACACTGAAGCTTTCTTT. Translated: CASRERQGLADTEAFF.

V and J are TRBV28 and TRBJ2-3; TRBD2 matches at 10 bases. The junction had 7 bases not matched to a gene; V was cut back by 6 bases and J by 1 base. The CDR3 covers 16 residues. Germline values: CDR1 MDHEN, CDR2 SYDVKM. The CDR3 loop is CASSPSGSVGTDTQYF. The CDR3 DNA follows: TGTGCCAGCAGCCCTAGCGGGAGTGTGGGCACAGATACGCAGTATTTT.

This clone was seen a few times. V usage is TRBV2 and J usage is TRBJ1-1, with unresolved D. V was clipped by 7 bases and J by 5 bases, with 14 bases between them. The CDR3 is 13 residues long. CDR1 and CDR2 (germline): SNHLY, FYNNEI. CDR3 in DNA: TGTGCCAGCAAAATGGGCAGTCAGACTGAAGCTTTCTTT. As protein: CASKMGSQTEAFF.

This sequence joins TRBV6-5 and TRBJ1-1, with 7 bases that match TRBD1. The V and J ends lost 0 bases and 5 bases, in that order; junction bases with no gene match: 9. The CDR3 totals 16 residues. Germline CDR1 MNHEY, CDR2 SVGAGI. CDR3 sequence: CASSYSGVTGVTEAFF. The CDR3 DNA reads TGTGCCAGCAGTTACTCGGGAGTTACAGGGGTGACTGAAGCTTTCTTT.

The chain has TRBV13 and TRBJ2-1; 7 bases match TRBD1. V lost 5 bases and J lost 10; bases outside the gene matches: 8. Germline lookup yields CDR1 PRHDT and CDR2 FYEKMQ (reference sequence). CDR3 length: 13 amino acids. The CDR3 sequence: CASSQRQGAEQFF. In DNA, the CDR3 is TGTGCCAGCAGCCAGCGACAGGGAGCGGAGCAGTTCTTC.

The rearrangement uses TRBV12-5 and TRBJ2-7, with D unclear. Germline V lookup: CDR1 LGHNT, CDR2 FRNRAP. Trimming removed 7 bases from V and 4 bases from J, with 14 bases in between. The CDR3 is made up of 13 amino acids. DNA for the CDR3: TGTGCTAGTGCCCTGGGCCCATCTTACGAGCAGTACTTC. Amino acids: CASALGPSYEQYF. Based on the CDR3 plus reference TRBV12-5 and TRBJ2-7, the full variable domain is DARVTQTPRHKVTEMGQEVTMRCQPILGHNTVFWYRQTMMQGLELLAYFRNRAPLDDSGMPKDRFSAEMPDATLATLKIQPSEPRDSAVYFCASALGPSYEQYFGPGTRLTVT.

CDR3 coding DNA: TGTGCCAGCAGTGGACTAGCGGGTTTGGGTGAGCAGTTCTTC. Protein product: CASSGLAGLGEQFF. The chain employs TRBV6-6 and TRBJ2-1; 11 bases map to TRBD2. CDR1 and CDR2 from the germline V gene are MNHNY and SVGAGI (reference sequence). J was trimmed by 9 bases and V by 5 bases; bases with no gene match: 6. CDR3 length: 14 residues.

The chain couples TRBV7-8 to TRBJ2-7; D possibly corresponds to TRBD2 (5 bases). Trimming stripped 6 bases from V and 3 bases from J, with 18 bases between. The CDR3 totals 15 residues. Germline CDR1 reads SGHVS; CDR2 reads FQNEAQ. This CDR3 reads CASRTPEDPSYEQYF. In DNA form, the CDR3 reads TGTGCCAGCAGAACTCCGGAGGACCCGAGCTACGAGCAGTACTTC.

The chain couples TRBV19 to TRBJ2-6, with 7 bases aligning to TRBD1. Germline CDR1 reads LNHDA; CDR2 reads SQIVND (reference sequence). V shed 10 bases, J shed 4 bases, and the junction held 25 bases outside the gene matches. The CDR3 covers 20 residues. The CDR3 DNA follows: TGTGCCAAATTCAAAGCGGAGTTCGGGACAGAGAGCTCCGGGGCCAACGTCCTGACTTTC. Protein sequence: CAKFKAEFGTESSGANVLTF.